This entry concerns a single T cell receptor beta chain. Other DNA sequences from this sample encode an identical CDR3 as well. V shed 1 base, J shed 5 bases, and the junction held 2 bases outside the gene matches. The V gene's germline CDR1 is SGHNT and CDR2 YYREEE (reference sequence). This CDR3 is built from 15 residues. The table came from immunoSEQ multiplex PCR; TCRdb's copy has only in-frame clones and leaves some out. This sample carries under 300,000 clones, 65% to 90% of them seen once, and the ten largest clones take roughly a sixth. This sample was taken from a study of blood T cell repertoires in COVID-19. About the study: From T cells, B-cell-depleted T cells, or PBMCs came the material, which was cDNA or gDNA.

Researchers sorted participants into cohorts using their self-reported clinical history. The chain is built from TRBV5-4 and TRBJ2-1, with 11 bases aligning to TRBD2. Sequences were obtained from PBMCs or T cells enriched from blood (not recorded which). This TCR came from a man aged 18 to 29 who had recovered from COVID-19. Here the CDR3 DNA reads TGTGCCAGCAGCTTGAGACTAGCGGGACACAATGAGCAGTTCTTC. It encodes CASSLRLAGHNEQFF.